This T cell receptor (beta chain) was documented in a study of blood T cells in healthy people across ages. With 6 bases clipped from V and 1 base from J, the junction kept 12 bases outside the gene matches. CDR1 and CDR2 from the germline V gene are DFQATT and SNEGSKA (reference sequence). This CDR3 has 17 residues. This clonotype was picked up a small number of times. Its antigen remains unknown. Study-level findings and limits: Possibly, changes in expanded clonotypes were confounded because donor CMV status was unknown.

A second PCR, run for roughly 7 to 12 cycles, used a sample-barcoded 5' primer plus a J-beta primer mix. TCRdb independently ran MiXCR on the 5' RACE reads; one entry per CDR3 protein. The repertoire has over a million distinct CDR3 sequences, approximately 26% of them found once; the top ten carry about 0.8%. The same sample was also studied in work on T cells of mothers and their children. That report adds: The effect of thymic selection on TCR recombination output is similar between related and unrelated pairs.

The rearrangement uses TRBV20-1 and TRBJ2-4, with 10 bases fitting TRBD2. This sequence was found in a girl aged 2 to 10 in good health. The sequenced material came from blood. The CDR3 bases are TGCAGTGCCCAAGCGGGAGGGGGAGGAGGGGCCAAAAACATTCAGTACTTC. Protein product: CSAQAGGGGGAKNIQYF.